The present TCR beta chain was sequenced within a study of shared clonotypes between healthy human individuals (dated by TCRdb to 2019 to 2021). Context from the whole study: Three men and a couple of women, aged 18 to 49 years, made up the cohort. Per donor, three plates each were used for CD4 naive and CD4 memory, two for CD8 naive, and one for CD8 memory. To estimate repertoire size and how much clonotypes are shared between individuals, the study performed deep sequencing of blood TCR repertoires from five healthy adults. Different laboratories and diverse techniques were used to prepare libraries and sequence TCR repertoires, to increase sequencing depth and limit assay-specific biases. Between about 0.8 and 9 billion PBMCs per donor were obtained by leukapheresis.

As concerns this clone: Its antigen target is currently unknown. No per-base quality is available; no much larger clone lies one base away.

From the germline V gene, CDR1 is SGDLS and CDR2 is YYNGEE. Trimming accounts for 2 bases at V and 2 bases at J, while the number of junction bases matched to no gene is 6. The CDR3 sequence holds 17 residues, the cysteine and phenylalanine included. Only the CDR3 DNA stays, 51 bases, in frame from base 1. General conclusions and limits of the study: Because the study included only a small number of donors, the genetic and exposure-history diversity represented was limited. Higher generation probabilities were observed for clonotypes shared by all four sorted-subset donors than for non-shared clonotypes. Only blood was sampled, and tissue TCR repertoires likely differ from those in blood. Estimated clonotype richness was generally larger for naive than for memory subsets. Rarefaction of sorted-subset datasets indicated incomplete sequencing despite the large sequencing depth. Pairwise subsampling indicated that sequencing depth was expected to affect the degree of clonotype sharing among donors. Across several donors, around 5% of naive CD4, approximately 3.5% of naive CD8, around 2.1% of memory CD4, and approximately 0.4% of memory CD8 clonotypes were shared.

The donors were healthy, HIV-negative adults with no recently reported acute infections or vaccinations. Every donor was a Caucasian adult residing in Nashville, Tennessee, USA. CD4+ T cells were enriched through magnetic negative selection, after which naive cells were positively selected on CD45RA and the remaining negative fraction served as the memory subset. Blood was obtained by leukapheresis, after which PBMCs were separated by Ficoll-Histopaque density gradient centrifugation and cryopreserved in liquid nitrogen vapor phase. Analytical flow cytometry was used to check the purity and quantity of every magnetically sorted T cell population. Genomic DNA was isolated from every sorted fraction and measured by UV absorbance on a Nanodrop 2000c. Using the deep immunoSEQ assay, TCR CDR3 regions were amplified from genomic DNA by multiplex PCR. Extracted genomic DNA from each cell subset was distributed evenly across all wells of several immunoSEQ 96-well plates, and each plate was treated as a replicate. For sorted subsets, each replicate PCR was loaded with roughly 190 ng genomic DNA, equivalent to 25,000 to 35,000 T cell genomes. Purified libraries were measured with a Qubit 3.0 fluorometer, size-checked on a Bioanalyzer 2100, and measured again with the KAPA Library Quantification kit. Every immunoSEQ 96-well plate was sequenced on a separate single-read 150-cycle Illumina NextSeq 550 flow cell. In the source study's methods: The immunoSEQ output contained only junctional sequences without quality scores, so filtering could not match that applied to full-length reads. To assign V/J genes and CDR3, sequences were annotated against IMGT germline references using PyIR, a Python wrapper for IgBLAST v1.9. Reads were filtered out if the reads had weak V/J assignments (E-value above 1e-6), no CDR3, stop codons, out-of-frame junctions, or ambiguous translated residues. V3J clonotypes were defined by identical inferred V gene, J gene, and CDR3 amino acid sequence. The percentage overlap between two repertoires was calculated by dividing the number of shared unique clonotypes by the size of the smaller repertoire. Richness of each repertoire was evaluated using RTK rarefaction, the Chao1 estimator, and Recon v2.1 estimates of unobserved clonotypes. For all TCRbeta clonotypes obtained by the gDNA method from a handful of donors, generation probabilities were computed with OLGA. The table comes from immuneACCESS by way of TCRdb, which keeps in-frame sequences with V and J called. Part of the clones is missing from these tables; in studies checked, under half for an unresolved V gene and the rest for unknown reasons. For V, J and clone size, that table is used; D and trimming come from the DNA. This sample gives 2 million to 2.5 million clones in total; around 95% of them show up just once. The ten largest clonotypes hold 0.1% to 0.15% of the sample.

Rearrangement joined TRBV9 to TRBJ2-3, and TRBD2 matches 12 of the central bases. The sample consisted of naive CD4+ T cells sorted from blood. What this sample's cell subset or site label stands for: CD45RA+ positively selected. This sequence was found in a man aged 18 to 30 in good health. CDR3 protein: CASSVKGLAGTTDTQYF. DNA sequence: TGTGCCAGCAGCGTCAAGGGACTAGCGGGTACCACAGATACGCAGTATTTT.